A selection of T cell receptor beta chains follows, all from one sample in a study of OX40 agonist ivuxolimab in advanced cancers. The assay was immunoSEQ multiplex PCR, and TCRdb's table has in-frame clones only and misses some. This table has tens of thousands of clones, roughly 84% appearing once. The input for sequencing was CD4+ or CD8+ T cells sorted from blood, taken in a trial of the OX40 agonist ivuxolimab. The origin of the receptors is an adult with an advanced solid tumor such as melanoma, head and neck, liver or kidney cancer. CDR3s include the opening cysteine and the closing phenylalanine or tryptophan. A D gene is named only where the DNA matches it firmly. Clone size is given for some rows only: seen once, a few or many times, or a class if the clone is expanded.

>-|TRBV23-1|-|TRBJ1-5
TGCGCCAGCAGTCAATCCGAAGGGCAAGGTCCAGATAGCAATCAGCCCCAGCATTTT
CASSQSEGQGPDSNQPQHF
>TRBD2|TRBV29-1|-|TRBJ2-7
TGCAGCGTTGTCGGAGCGGGAGGCGCCTACGAGCAGTACTTC
CSVVGAGGAYEQYF
>TRBD2|TRBV6-4|once|TRBJ2-7
TGTGCCAGTTGTGAAACCGGACTAGCGGGGTTGAGCTCCTACGAGCAGTACTTC
CASCETGLAGLSSYEQYF
>-|TRBV28|-|TRBJ1-3
TGTGCCAGCAGTCCCATGACCAATAGAAACACCATATATTTT
CASSPMTNRNTIYF
>-|TRBV6-6|-|TRBJ1-1
TGTGCCAGCAGTTACTCAGGAGGGAACACTGAAGCTTTCTTT
CASSYSGGNTEAFF
>-|TRBV28|-|TRBJ2-7
TGTGCCAGCAGTTTGCGGGGCGCGGGCTCCTACGAGCAGTACTTC
CASSLRGAGSYEQYF
>TRBD1|TRBV7-9|-|TRBJ2-4
TGTGCCAGCAGCTCCACAGGGGGCCAGCTGGGCCACTTC
CASSSTGGQLGHF
>TRBD1|TRBV5-1|once|TRBJ1-4
TGCGCCAGCAGCGTGACAGGGAGCGATAATGAAAAACTGTTTTTT
CASSVTGSDNEKLFF
>-|TRBV2|-|TRBJ2-7
TGTGCCAGTGTTACCGGCTTGTCCTACGAGCAGTACTTC
CASVTGLSYEQYF
>-|TRBV2|few|TRBJ1-2
TGTGCCAGCAGTGAAGAGGGGACACGGAACTTC
CASSEEGTRNF
>-|TRBV9|-|TRBJ1-1
TGTGCCAGCAGCAGTAGTCAGGGGCACACTGAAGCTTTCTTT
CASSSSQGHTEAFF
>-|TRBV6-1|-|TRBJ2-7
TGTGCCAGCAGTGTCTCCTCCTACGAGCAGTACTTC
CASSVSSYEQYF
>TRBD2|TRBV19|-|TRBJ2-3
TGTGCCAGTAGTATAGACCCAAAGACTAGCGGGGGGGTCACAGATACGCAGTATTTT
CASSIDPKTSGGVTDTQYF
>-|TRBV29-1|-|TRBJ2-3
TGCAGCGTTGAACTGCGGAGGGACGGTCCCACAGATACGCAGTATTTT
CSVELRRDGPTDTQYF
>-|TRBV2|once|TRBJ2-2
TGTGCCAGCAGTGAAAGGACGGAGAACACCGGGGAGCTGTTTTTT
CASSERTENTGELFF
>-|TRBV7-8|-|TRBJ2-7
TGTGCCAGCAGCTTAGGCAGGAGTTTCTCTACCTCCTACGAGCAGTACTTC
CASSLGRSFSTSYEQYF
>-|TRBV25-1|once|TRBJ2-5
TGTGCCAGCAGTGATGATCTAATGCGGGAGACCCAGTACTTC
CASSDDLMRETQYF
>TRBD1|TRBV15|once|TRBJ2-1
TGTGCCACCAGCAGGACAGGGGGGGAAATCTACAATGAGCAGTTCTTC
CATSRTGGEIYNEQFF
>-|TRBV5-1|-|TRBJ1-4
TGCGCCAGCAGTAGGGGGGGAAATGAAAAACTGTTTTTT
CASSRGGNEKLFF
>-|TRBV5-6|-|TRBJ1-2
TGTGCCAGCAGCTTGGACGGATCCGACCTCAACTATGGCTACACCTTC
CASSLDGSDLNYGYTF
>-|TRBV10-2|-|TRBJ2-7
TGCGCCAGCAGTGGGCCGCCCTACGAGCAGTACTTC
CASSGPPYEQYF
>-|TRBV2|-|TRBJ1-1
TGTGCCAGCAGCAACACAGGGTTAACTGAAGCTTTCTTT
CASSNTGLTEAFF
>-|TRBV9|-|TRBJ1-3
TGTGCCAGCAGCGCGGGGGGAACTTGGACTCCCTCTGGAAACACCATATATTTT
CASSAGGTWTPSGNTIYF
>-|TRBV5-5|-|TRBJ1-1
TGTGCCAGCAGCTTGACCCGCTGGACTGAAGCTTTCTTT
CASSLTRWTEAFF
>TRBD2|TRBV5-4|-|TRBJ2-2
TGTGCCAGCAGCTCCCCGGGACTAAACACCGGGGAGCTGTTTTTT
CASSSPGLNTGELFF
>-|TRBV5-1|-|TRBJ2-1
TGCGCCAGCAGCTTCCACCGGACGGACCCATACAATGAGCAGTTCTTC
CASSFHRTDPYNEQFF
>-|TRBV5-4|once|TRBJ2-6
TGTGCCAGCAGCTTGGGGCCCTTGCTAGGGGGTTCTGGGGCCAACGTCCTGACTTTC
CASSLGPLLGGSGANVLTF